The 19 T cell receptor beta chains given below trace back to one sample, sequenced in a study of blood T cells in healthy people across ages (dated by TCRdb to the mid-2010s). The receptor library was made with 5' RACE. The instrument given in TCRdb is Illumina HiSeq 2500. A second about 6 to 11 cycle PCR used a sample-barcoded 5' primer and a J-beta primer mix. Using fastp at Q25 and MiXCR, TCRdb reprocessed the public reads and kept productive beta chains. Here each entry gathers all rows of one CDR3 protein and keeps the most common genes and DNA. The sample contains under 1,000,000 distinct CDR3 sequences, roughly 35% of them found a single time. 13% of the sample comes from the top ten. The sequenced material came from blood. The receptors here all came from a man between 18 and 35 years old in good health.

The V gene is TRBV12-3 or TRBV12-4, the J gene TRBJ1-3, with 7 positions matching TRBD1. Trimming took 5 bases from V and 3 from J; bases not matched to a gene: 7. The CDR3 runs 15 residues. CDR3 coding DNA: TGTGCCAGCAGTCGAAGACAGGGCGGTGGAAACACCATATATTTT. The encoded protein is CASSRRQGGGNTIYF.

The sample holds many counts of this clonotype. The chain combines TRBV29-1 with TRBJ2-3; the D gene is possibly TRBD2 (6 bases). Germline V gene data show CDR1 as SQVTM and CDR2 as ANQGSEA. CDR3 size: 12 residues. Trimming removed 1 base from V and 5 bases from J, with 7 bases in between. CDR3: CSVEGRGDTQYF. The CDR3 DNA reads TGCAGCGTTGAAGGGCGGGGAGATACGCAGTATTTT.

The CDR3 region has the DNA TGTGCCAGCAGTTTAGGTCAGGGGCACCTTCTGAACACTGAAGCTTTCTTT. This sequence encodes CASSLGQGHLLNTEAFF. This rearrangement joins TRBV27 to TRBJ1-1, with D tentatively TRBD1 (6 bases). The CDR3 length is 17 residues. V dropped 2 bases and J dropped 0 bases, with 16 bases sitting between them. From germline, CDR1 is MNHEY and CDR2 SMNVEV (reference sequence).

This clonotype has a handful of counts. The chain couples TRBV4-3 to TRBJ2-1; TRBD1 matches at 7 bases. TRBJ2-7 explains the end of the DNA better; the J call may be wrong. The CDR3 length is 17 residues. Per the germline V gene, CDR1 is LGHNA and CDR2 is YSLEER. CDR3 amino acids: CASSQEGTDHGYNEQYF. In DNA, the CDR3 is TGCGCCAGCAGCCAAGAAGGGACAGACCATGGGTACAATGAGCAGTACTTC.

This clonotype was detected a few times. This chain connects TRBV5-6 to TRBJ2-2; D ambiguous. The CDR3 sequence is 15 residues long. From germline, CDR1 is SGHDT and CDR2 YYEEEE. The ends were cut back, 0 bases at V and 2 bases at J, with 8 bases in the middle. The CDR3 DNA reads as TGTGCCAGCAGCTTGGCGGCGGCCAACACCGGGGAGCTGTTTTTT. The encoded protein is CASSLAAANTGELFF.

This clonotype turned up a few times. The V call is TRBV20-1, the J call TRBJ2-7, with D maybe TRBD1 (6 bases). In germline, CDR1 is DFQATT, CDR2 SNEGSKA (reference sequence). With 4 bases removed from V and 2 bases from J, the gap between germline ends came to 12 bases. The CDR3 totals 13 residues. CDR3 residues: CSATPGTPYEQYF. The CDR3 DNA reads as TGCAGTGCTACCCCCGGGACACCCTACGAGCAGTACTTC.

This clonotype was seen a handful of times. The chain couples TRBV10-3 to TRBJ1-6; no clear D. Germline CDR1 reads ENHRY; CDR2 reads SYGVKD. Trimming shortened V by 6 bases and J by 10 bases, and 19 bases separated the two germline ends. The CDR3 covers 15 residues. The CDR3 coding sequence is TGTGCCATCAGACCCACCGGAACGGGAGGCTCACCCCTCCACTTT. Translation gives CAIRPTGTGGSPLHF.

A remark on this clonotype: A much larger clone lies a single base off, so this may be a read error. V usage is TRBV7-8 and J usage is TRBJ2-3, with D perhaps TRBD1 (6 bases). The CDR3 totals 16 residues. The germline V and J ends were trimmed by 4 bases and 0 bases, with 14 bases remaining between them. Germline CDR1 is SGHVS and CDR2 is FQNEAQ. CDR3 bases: TGTGCCAGCAGCTCCTGGATAGGGGGTAGCACAGATACGCAGTATTTT. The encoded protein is CASSSWIGGSTDTQYF.

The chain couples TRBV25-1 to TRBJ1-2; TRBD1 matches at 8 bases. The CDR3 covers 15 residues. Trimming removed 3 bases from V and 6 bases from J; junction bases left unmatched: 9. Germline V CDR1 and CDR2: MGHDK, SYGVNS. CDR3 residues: CASSDGTGKDDGYTF. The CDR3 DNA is TGTGCCAGCAGTGACGGGACAGGCAAGGACGATGGCTACACCTTC.

DNA of the CDR3: TGTGCCAGCAGCTTAAATGGACACAATGAGCAGTTCTTC. This gives the protein CASSLNGHNEQFF. The J gene is TRBJ2-1, the V gene TRBV7-2; D is undetermined. Germline V gene sequence: CDR1 SGHTA, CDR2 FQGNSA. This CDR3 comprises 13 residues. V dropped 2 bases and J dropped 5 bases, with 7 bases sitting between them.

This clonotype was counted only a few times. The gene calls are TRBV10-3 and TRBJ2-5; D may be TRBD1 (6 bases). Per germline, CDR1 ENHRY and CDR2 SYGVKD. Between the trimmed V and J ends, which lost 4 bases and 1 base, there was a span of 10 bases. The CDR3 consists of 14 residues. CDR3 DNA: TGTGCCATCAGTGTGAACAGGGCCCAAGAGACCCAGTACTTC. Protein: CAISVNRAQETQYF.

The CDR3 protein is CASTREGFLYEQYF. In DNA, the CDR3 is TGTGCCAGCACTCGGGAGGGGTTCCTCTACGAGCAGTACTTC. This chain links TRBV12-3 or TRBV12-4 with TRBJ2-5; 8 bases align to TRBD2. The J call may be faulty, since TRBJ2-7 better matches the DNA end. The CDR3 is made up of 14 amino acids.

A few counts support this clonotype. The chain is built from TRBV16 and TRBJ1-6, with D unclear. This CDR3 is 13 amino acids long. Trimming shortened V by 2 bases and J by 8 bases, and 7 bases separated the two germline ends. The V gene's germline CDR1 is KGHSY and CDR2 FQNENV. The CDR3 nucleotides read TGTGCCAGCAGCCAAAGTGGTGATTCACCCCTCCACTTT. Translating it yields CASSQSGDSPLHF.

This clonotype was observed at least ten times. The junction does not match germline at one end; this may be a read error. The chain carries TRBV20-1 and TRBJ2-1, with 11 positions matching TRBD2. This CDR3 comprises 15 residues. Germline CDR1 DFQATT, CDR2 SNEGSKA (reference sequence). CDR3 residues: CSAPAVAGGYSEQFF. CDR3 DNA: TGCAGTGCGCCCGCGGTAGCGGGGGGGTACAGTGAGCAGTTCTTC.

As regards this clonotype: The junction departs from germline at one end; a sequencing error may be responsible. In nucleotides, the CDR3 is TGTGCCAGCAGCGGGGGGGGGTACAATGAGCAGCTCTTC. Translating it yields CASSGGGYNEQLF. V usage is TRBV9 and J usage is TRBJ2-1; 7 bases match TRBD2. Per germline, CDR1 SGDLS and CDR2 YYNGEE. The CDR3 has 13 amino acids.

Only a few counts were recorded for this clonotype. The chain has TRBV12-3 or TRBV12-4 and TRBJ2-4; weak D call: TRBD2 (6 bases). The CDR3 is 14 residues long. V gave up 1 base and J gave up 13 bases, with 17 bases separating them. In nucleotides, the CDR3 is TGTGCCAGCAGTTTAGGGGGGGTTTCGGATGAGCAGTACTTC. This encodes CASSLGGVSDEQYF.

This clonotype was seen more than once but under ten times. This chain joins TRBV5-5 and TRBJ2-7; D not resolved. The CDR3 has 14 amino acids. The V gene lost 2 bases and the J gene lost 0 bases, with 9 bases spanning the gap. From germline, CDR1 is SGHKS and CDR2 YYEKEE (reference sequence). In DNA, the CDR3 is TGTGCCAGCAGCTTCCCTGGACGCTCCTACGAGCAGTACTTC. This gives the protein CASSFPGRSYEQYF.

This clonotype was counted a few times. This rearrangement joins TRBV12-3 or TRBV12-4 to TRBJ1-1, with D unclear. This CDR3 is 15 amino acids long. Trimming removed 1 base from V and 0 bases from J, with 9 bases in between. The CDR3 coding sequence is TGTGCCAGCAGTTTAGTCGAGCGACTGAACACTGAAGCTTTCTTT. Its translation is CASSLVERLNTEAFF.

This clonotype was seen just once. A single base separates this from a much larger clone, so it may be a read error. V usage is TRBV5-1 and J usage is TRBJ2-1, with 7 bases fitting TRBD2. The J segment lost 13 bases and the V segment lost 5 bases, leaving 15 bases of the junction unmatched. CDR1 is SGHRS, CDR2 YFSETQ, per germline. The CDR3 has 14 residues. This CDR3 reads CASREGGGEETQFF. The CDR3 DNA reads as TGCGCCAGCAGAGAAGGCGGGGGAGAAGAGACCCAGTTCTTC.